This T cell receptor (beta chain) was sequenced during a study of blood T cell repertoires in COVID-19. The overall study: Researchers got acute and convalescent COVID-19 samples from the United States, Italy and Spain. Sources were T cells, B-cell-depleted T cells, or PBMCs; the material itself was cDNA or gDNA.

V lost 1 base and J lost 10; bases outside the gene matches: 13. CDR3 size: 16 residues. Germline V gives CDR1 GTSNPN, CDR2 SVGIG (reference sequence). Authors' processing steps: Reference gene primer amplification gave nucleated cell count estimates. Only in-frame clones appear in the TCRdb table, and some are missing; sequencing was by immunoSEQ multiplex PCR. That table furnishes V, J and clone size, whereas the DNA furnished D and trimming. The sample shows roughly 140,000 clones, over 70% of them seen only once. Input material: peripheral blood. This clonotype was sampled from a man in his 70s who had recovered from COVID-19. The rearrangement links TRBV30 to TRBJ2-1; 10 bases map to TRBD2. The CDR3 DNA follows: TGTGCCTGGAGTGATCAACTAGCGGGACGGGTATGCGAGCAGTTCTTC. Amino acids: CAWSDQLAGRVCEQFF.